The entry that follows covers one T cell receptor (beta chain) sequence. Mismatch with germline at one junction end may stem from a read error. The sample is drawn from a study of CD8+CD57+ T cells in acquired aplastic anemia. Before being chosen for sequencing, patients had shown CD8+CD57+ cell expansion by flow cytometry. TCR beta VDJ and CDR3 were profiled, and genomic DNA was the template. TCRdb re-called the reads with MiXCR, one entry per CDR3 protein. This sample has approximately 250,000 distinct CDR3 sequences, with 82% found just once. Looked up from germline, CDR1 is LNHNV and CDR2 is YYDKDF (reference sequence). The CDR3 consists of 12 residues.

This TCR came from a human donor with aplastic anemia. The sample was sorted CD4+, CD8+, or CD8+CD57+ T cells (not recorded which) from PBMCs. The chain recombines TRBV15 with TRBJ2-3, with D uncertain. In nucleotides, the CDR3 is TGTGCCAGCAGCGTAGGCTCAGATAAAGAGTATTTT. Residues: CASSVGSDKEYF.